The 27 T cell receptor beta chains below come from one sample, sequenced in a study of vaccination effects on CD4 cells after COVID-19. Method: immunoSEQ multiplex PCR; TCRdb's copy keeps in-frame clones and lacks some. The table includes roughly 27,000 clones, nearly 80% detected once. No antigens are known for them. Prior to sequencing, the ViraFEST assay stimulated PBMC with viral peptide pools, which expanded the antigen-specific CD4+ T cells. With roughly 10 days of culture completed, CD4+ T cells were isolated. Each person got two doses of an mRNA SARS-CoV-2 vaccine, BNT162b2 or mRNA-1273. Material: CD4+ T cells from PBMCs cultured with SARS-CoV-2 spike peptides, obtained after COVID-19 vaccination. These receptors came from a human donor who received a COVID-19 vaccine. Some clones in this sample may be carry-over from other donors' samples.

This clone has only one observation. This chain links TRBV18 with TRBJ1-2; D not certain. V dropped 6 bases and J dropped 8 bases, with 16 bases sitting between them. The germline V gene has CDR1 KGHSH and CDR2 LQKENI. The CDR3 length is 13 residues. The CDR3: CASSPGPAVGYTF. The CDR3 region has the DNA TGTGCCAGCTCCCCCGGGCCTGCTGTCGGCTACACCTTC.

The chain links TRBV7-9 to TRBJ1-3; D not certain. V lost 1 base to trimming and J lost 6 bases, with 7 bases between them. CDR1 SEHNR and CDR2 FQNEAQ come from the germline V gene (reference sequence). This CDR3 has 13 residues. In nucleotides, the CDR3 is TGTGCCAGCAGCTTAGGGGCAGTAAACACCATATATTTT. Amino acids: CASSLGAVNTIYF.

J is TRBJ1-4 and V is TRBV30; D unresolved. Germline V gene sequence: CDR1 GTSNPN, CDR2 SVGIG (reference sequence). The CDR3 sequence is 13 residues long. The V gene lost 4 bases and the J gene lost 7 bases, with 13 bases spanning the gap. This chain's CDR3 is CAWKPDEREKLFF. Written as DNA, the CDR3 is TGTGCCTGGAAGCCAGACGAGCGTGAAAAACTGTTTTTT.

V and J are TRBV3-1 (or the pseudogene TRBV3-2) and TRBJ2-2, with TRBD1 matching 8 bases. Germline values: CDR1 LGHDT, CDR2 YNNKEL (reference sequence). The CDR3 runs to 17 residues. V shed 1 base, J shed 7 bases, and the junction held 11 bases outside the gene matches. This CDR3 reads CASSQVFHRGFHGELFF. CDR3 nucleotide sequence: TGTGCCAGCAGCCAAGTTTTTCACAGGGGGTTTCACGGGGAGCTGTTTTTT.

This chain links TRBV11-1 with TRBJ2-5; D not resolved. Trimming stripped 1 base from V and 7 bases from J, with 10 bases between. Germline V CDR1 and CDR2: SGHAT, FQDESV (reference sequence). The CDR3 has 13 amino acids. The CDR3 nucleotides read TGTGCCAGCAGCTTAGGGTTCTTAAGGACCCAGTACTTC. Translated: CASSLGFLRTQYF.

The table lists this clone with a count of one. This sequence joins TRBV24-1 and TRBJ2-1, with D hard to call. Germline V gene data show CDR1 as KGHDR and CDR2 as SFDVKD. The CDR3 totals 16 residues. V lost 7 bases to trimming and J lost 4 bases, with 19 bases between them. CDR3 coding DNA: TGTGCCACCAGCGGAGAGCAAAAAGGAAAATACAATGAGCAGTTCTTC. It specifies CATSGEQKGKYNEQFF.

By frequency in the sample, this clone is medium-sized. The rearrangement uses TRBV5-6 and TRBJ2-5; D tentatively fits TRBD1 or TRBD2 (6 bases each). Trimming took 2 bases from V and 2 from J, leaving 10 bases between them. There are 14 residues in the CDR3. Germline loops: CDR1 SGHDT, CDR2 YYEEEE. CDR3 DNA: TGTGCCAGCAGCTTCGGGGGCTGGCAAGAGACCCAGTACTTC. Encoded protein: CASSFGGWQETQYF.

The chain combines TRBV2 with TRBJ1-2; 8 nucleotides align to TRBD1. The CDR3 covers 14 residues. Germline loops: CDR1 SNHLY, CDR2 FYNNEI. The trim removed 3 bases at V and 8 bases at J, leaving 8 bases unmatched. The CDR3 loop reads CASSDRFRGQGYTF. The CDR3 DNA sequence: TGTGCCAGCAGTGATAGGTTCAGGGGGCAAGGCTACACCTTC.

V usage is TRBV19 and J usage is TRBJ1-3, with 7 nucleotides matching TRBD1. The CDR3 is made up of 16 amino acids. CDR1 is LNHDA, CDR2 SQIVND, per germline (reference sequence). The junction had 10 bases not matched to a gene; V was cut back by 5 bases and J by 3 bases. CDR3 protein: CASSGRQGAGGNTIYF. CDR3 nucleotide sequence: TGTGCCAGTAGTGGAAGACAGGGAGCGGGTGGAAACACCATATATTTT.

This chain joins TRBV30 and TRBJ2-4, with a weak D call TRBD2 (6 bases). Germline CDR1 GTSNPN, CDR2 SVGIG (reference sequence). The CDR3 consists of 17 residues. Trimming cost V 2 bases and J 1 base, with 18 bases left between them. The CDR3, as DNA: TGTGCCTGGAGTAGTGAGCGGGCGGGTCGGGCCAAAAACATTCAGTACTTC. Translating gives CAWSSERAGRAKNIQYF. The entire variable domain, with the rest obtained from reference TRBV30 and TRBJ2-4, is as follows: SQTIHQWPATLVQPVGSPLSLECTVEGTSNPNLYWYRQAAGRGLQLLFYSVGIGQISSEVPQNLSASRPQDRQFILSSKKLLLSDSGFYLCAWSSERAGRAKNIQYFGAGTRLSVL.

The chain couples TRBV30 to TRBJ1-2, with no clear D. V was shortened by 4 bases and J by 2 bases, with 14 bases between the two germline ends. The CDR3 extends over 14 amino acids. Germline CDR1 is GTSNPN and CDR2 is SVGIG (reference sequence). CDR3 in DNA: TGTGCCTGGACAAGGTCCGCAGTGAACTATGGCTACACCTTC. It codes for CAWTRSAVNYGYTF.

This clone was detected a few times. J is TRBJ1-2 and V is TRBV5-1; D ambiguous. The CDR3 covers 12 residues. Trimming stripped 4 bases from V and 5 bases from J, with 9 bases between. CDR1 is SGHRS, CDR2 YFSETQ, per germline. The CDR3 bases are TGCGCCAGCAGCGAAGAAAGTTATGGCTACACCTTC. This gives the protein CASSEESYGYTF.

This clone was found a few times. V is TRBV7-3 and J is TRBJ2-1, with 8 positions matching TRBD2. Germline CDR1 reads SGHTA; CDR2 reads FQGTGA. Trimming cost V 3 bases and J 6 bases; bases outside gene matches: 1. The CDR3 runs 13 residues. The CDR3 region is CASSFSGANEQFF. In DNA, the CDR3 is TGTGCCAGCAGCTTTAGCGGGGCCAATGAGCAGTTCTTC.

The rearrangement uses TRBV7-2 and TRBJ2-2; unclear D gene. Trimming stripped 5 bases from V and 2 bases from J, with 15 bases between. Germline V CDR1 and CDR2: SGHTA, FQGNSA. The CDR3 has 16 residues. CDR3 protein: CASSTQTVLNTGELFF. In DNA form, the CDR3 reads TGTGCCAGCAGCACCCAGACGGTCTTAAACACCGGGGAGCTGTTTTTT.

A few counts support this clone. CDR3 coding DNA: TGTGCCAGCAGTGACGTTGGGTCAGACACAAACACCGGGGAGCTGTTTTTT. Translated: CASSDVGSDTNTGELFF. The chain links TRBV25-1 to TRBJ2-2; no clear D gene. Germline CDR1 and CDR2: MGHDK and SYGVNS. The V and J ends lost 3 bases and 2 bases respectively, with 16 bases between them. CDR3 length: 17 amino acids.

V gene TRBV6-5 combines with J gene TRBJ1-4; 9 positions agree with TRBD1. The CDR3 covers 14 residues. The germline CDR1 and CDR2 sequences are MNHEY and SVGAGI. The V gene end was trimmed by 6 bases and the J gene end by 4 bases; junction bases not matched to a gene: 3. The CDR3, as DNA: TGTGCCAGCAGCCCGGGACAGGGTAATGAAAAACTGTTTTTT. It specifies CASSPGQGNEKLFF.

This chain links TRBV9 with TRBJ1-6; 10 bases line up with TRBD1. The CDR3 extends over 16 amino acids. Unmatched junction bases numbered 14, after V lost 8 bases and J lost 9 bases. Germline CDR1 and CDR2: SGDLS and YYNGEE. As DNA, the CDR3 is TGTGCCAGTGCCACCTTGACAGGGGGCGTTCGTTCACCCCTCCACTTT. Its protein is CASATLTGGVRSPLHF.

The chain has TRBV24-1 and TRBJ2-5; maybe TRBD2 (5 bases). V dropped 3 bases and J dropped 5 bases, with 21 bases sitting between them. This CDR3 is 17 amino acids long. In germline, CDR1 is KGHDR, CDR2 SFDVKD. CDR3 DNA: TGTGCCACCAGTGATCCATCCCCAAGTGTCTCGGGGGAGACCCAGTACTTC. This translates into CATSDPSPSVSGETQYF.

V is TRBV7-8 and J is TRBJ2-3; D unresolved. V lost 3 bases to trimming and J lost 5 bases, with 9 bases between them. The CDR3 contains 13 residues. Germline V lookup: CDR1 SGHVS, CDR2 FQNEAQ. The CDR3 DNA is TGTGCCAGCAGCTTCCTAGGTGGAGATACGCAGTATTTT. Amino acid sequence: CASSFLGGDTQYF.

This sequence joins TRBV2 and TRBJ2-3; D not resolved. The CDR3 has 11 amino acids. V was clipped by 4 bases and J by 3 bases, with 2 bases between them. The germline V gene encodes CDR1 SNHLY and CDR2 FYNNEI. The CDR3 loop is CASSVTDTQYF. The CDR3 nucleotides read TGTGCCAGCAGTGTAACAGATACGCAGTATTTT.

The CDR3: CAISDGVGQGWQPQHF. The CDR3 coding sequence is TGTGCCATCAGTGACGGAGTGGGACAGGGGTGGCAGCCCCAGCATTTT. The V and J genes are TRBV10-3 and TRBJ1-5, with 10 bases matching TRBD1. The V gene's germline CDR1 is ENHRY and CDR2 SYGVKD. The CDR3 is 16 amino acids. Germline trimming cut 3 bases from V and 7 bases from J; bases unmatched to any gene: 9.

V usage is TRBV5-1 and J usage is TRBJ2-3; D is tentatively TRBD1 or TRBD2 (6 bases each). The germline CDR1 and CDR2 sequences are SGHRS and YFSETQ. The CDR3 has 15 amino acids. The V end was cut by 4 bases, the J end by 6 bases, with 18 bases between. CDR3: CASSLEGVVEDTQYF. CDR3 sequence (DNA): TGCGCCAGCAGCCTGGAGGGGGTAGTAGAGGATACGCAGTATTTT.

This chain links TRBV3-1 (or the pseudogene TRBV3-2) with TRBJ1-2, with D perhaps TRBD1 (6 bases). CDR1 LGHDT and CDR2 YNNKEL come from the germline V gene (reference sequence). The ends were cut back, 4 bases at V and 1 base at J, with 16 bases in the middle. The CDR3 spans 16 residues. In DNA, the CDR3 is TGTGCCAGCAGCCCAGCAGGGGCCGGAGTTAACTATGGCTACACCTTC. Amino acids: CASSPAGAGVNYGYTF.

The rearrangement uses TRBV30 and TRBJ2-1; the match to TRBD2 covers 10 bases. The CDR3 runs 14 residues. Per the germline V gene, CDR1 is GTSNPN and CDR2 is SVGIG (reference sequence). Losses at the gene ends were 2 bases for V and 9 bases for J; bases not matched to a gene: 7. The chain's CDR3 is CAWSRSGGVVEQFF. CDR3 nucleotide sequence: TGTGCCTGGAGTAGGAGCGGGGGGGTCGTTGAGCAGTTCTTC.

This chain connects TRBV3-1 (or the pseudogene TRBV3-2) to TRBJ2-5; 9 bases match TRBD1. The V gene end was trimmed by 4 bases and the J gene end by 3 bases; junction bases not matched to a gene: 0. This CDR3 contains 13 residues. In germline, CDR1 is LGHDT, CDR2 YNNKEL (reference sequence). The CDR3 coding sequence is TGTGCCAGCAGCCGACAGGGGGAAGAGACCCAGTACTTC. Translating gives CASSRQGEETQYF.

The sample holds one count of this clone. The V call is TRBV14, the J call TRBJ1-2; 11 bases match TRBD1. This CDR3 comprises 14 residues. The trim removed 4 bases at V and 8 bases at J, leaving 6 bases unmatched. CDR1 and CDR2 from the germline V gene are SGHDN and FVKESK. CDR3 sequence (DNA): TGTGCCAGCAGCCCAGGACAGGGGGCATTGGGCTACACCTTC. Amino acid sequence: CASSPGQGALGYTF.

CDR3 in amino acids: CASRKQETQYF. DNA of the CDR3: TGTGCCAGCAGAAAGCAAGAGACCCAGTACTTC. The genes are TRBV6-5 and TRBJ2-5; unclear D gene. The ends were cut back, 6 bases at V and 2 bases at J, with 4 bases in the middle. The CDR3 consists of 11 residues. Germline V CDR1 and CDR2: MNHEY, SVGAGI.